This TCR beta chain was captured in a study of control samples from healthy donors and cancer patients. Repertoires were generated with immunoSEQ multiplex PCR, while TCRdb's copy carries only in-frame clones and drops some. The sample gives around 83,000 clones, over 85% of which show up once; around 1.3% is in the top ten. Germline CDR1 and CDR2: SNHLY and FYNNEI. This CDR3 has 13 amino acids. V was cut by 6 bases and J by 4 bases, with 12 bases left in between. The origin of this receptor is a woman between 35 and 50 years old with lung cancer. The chain is built from TRBV2 and TRBJ1-1, with D hard to call. The specimen sequenced was PBMCs. The CDR3 DNA sequence: TGTGCCAGCAGGGGAGAACTTGGCACTGAAGCTTTCTTT. The encoded protein is CASRGELGTEAFF. The variable domain in full, completed from reference TRBV2 and TRBJ1-1, reads EPEVTQTPSHQVTQMGQEVILRCVPISNHLYFYWYRQILGQKVEFLVSFYNNEISEKSEIFDDQFSVERPDGSNFTLKIRSTKLEDSAMYFCASRGELGTEAFFGQGTRLTVV.